The entry below describes one T cell receptor (beta chain). This specimen belongs to a study of blood T cell repertoires in COVID-19. TCRdb keeps only in-frame clones here, not all; method: immunoSEQ multiplex PCR. This table holds about 400,000 clones, about nine tenths found once. The ends were cut back, 5 bases at V and 11 bases at J, with 18 bases in the middle. The germline V gene has CDR1 GTSNPN and CDR2 SVGIG (reference sequence). The CDR3 contains 12 residues. The receptor's source is a woman aged 25 to 45 with active or convalescent COVID-19. This chain uses TRBV30 with TRBJ1-1; possibly TRBD1 for D (6 bases). The sequenced material came from peripheral blood. The CDR3 nucleotides are TGTGCCTGGTCAACAGGGATGATAGCGGCTTTCTTT. Amino acid sequence: CAWSTGMIAAFF.